This TCR beta chain was sequenced in a study of tumor and adjacent non-tumor tissue in lung cancer. Trimming cost V 6 bases and J 1 base; bases outside gene matches: 2. CDR3 length: 13 amino acids. Germline-derived CDR1 and CDR2 are ENHRY and SYGVKD. The study, taken as a whole, reports: Tumor repertoires had a smaller top 100 clone share than normal lung.

The library came from three nested PCR rounds adapted from ARM-PCR protocols. TCRdb independently ran MiXCR on the multiplex PCR reads; one entry per CDR3 protein. This sample has 200,000 to 250,000 distinct CDR3 sequences, with 60% to 85% found just once. This sample's RNA came from whole unsorted tissue. To note about this clonotype: The antigen is undetermined.

The receptor was derived from a man aged 60 to 69 with non-small cell lung cancer. The rearrangement joins TRBV10-3 to TRBJ1-1; 7 nucleotides line up with TRBD1. Sequencing was carried out using lung tumor tissue. In DNA, the CDR3 is TGTGCCATCAGCAGACAGGGGAACACTGAAGCTTTCTTT. It encodes CAISRQGNTEAFF.